A single sample is the source of the 10 T cell receptor beta chains below, sequenced in a study of graft-versus-host responses after intestinal transplantation. Using immunoSEQ multiplex PCR, the repertoire was profiled, and TCRdb retains in-frame clones only, with some absent. In the table there are about 120,000 clones, approximately 95% of which are singletons. The antigens of these receptors remain unknown. The material sequenced was unstimulated CD4+ T cells sorted from spleen or lymph node cells, taken before intestinal transplant. The receptors were gathered from a human donor who received an intestinal transplant.

V is TRBV28 and J is TRBJ1-4; D is unclear. V lost 4 bases to trimming and J lost 6 bases, with 12 bases between them. Germline-derived CDR1 and CDR2 are MDHEN and SYDVKM. The CDR3 consists of 14 residues. CDR3 loop: CASSSAELHEKLFF. The CDR3, as DNA: TGTGCCAGCAGTTCGGCCGAGTTGCATGAAAAACTGTTTTTT.

V is TRBV9 and J is TRBJ1-4; D perhaps matches TRBD1 (6 bases). CDR3 size: 17 residues. V lost 0 bases and J lost 7, with 19 bases in between. Germline V gives CDR1 SGDLS, CDR2 YYNGEE. The CDR3 DNA is TGTGCCAGCAGCGTAGGCCCGGGATTCCAAGGGGGTGAAAAACTGTTTTTT. Amino acids: CASSVGPGFQGGEKLFF. Looking up the rest from reference TRBV9 and TRBJ1-4 gives the full variable domain: DSGVTQTPKHLITATGQRVTLRCSPRSGDLSVYWYQQSLDQGLQFLIQYYNGEERAKGNILERFSAQQFPDLHSELNLSSLELGDSALYFCASSVGPGFQGGEKLFFGSGTQLSVL.

The rearrangement links TRBV5-1 to TRBJ2-1, with TRBD2 matching 7 bases. From germline, CDR1 is SGHRS and CDR2 YFSETQ. With 7 bases clipped from V and 0 bases from J, the junction kept 10 bases outside the gene matches. This CDR3 contains 16 residues. CDR3 region: CASAHYGGSSYNEQFF. The CDR3, as DNA: TGCGCCAGCGCCCATTACGGGGGGAGCTCCTACAATGAGCAGTTCTTC.

This chain connects TRBV30 to TRBJ1-3; D is unclear. V was shortened by 1 base and J by 4 bases, with 5 bases between the two germline ends. The CDR3 consists of 12 residues. Germline V CDR1 and CDR2: GTSNPN, SVGIG (reference sequence). As DNA, the CDR3 is TGTGCCTGGAGTGGGGCAGGAAACACCATATATTTT. It yields the protein CAWSGAGNTIYF.

This chain uses TRBV6-5 with TRBJ1-1; 7 nucleotides agree with TRBD1. With V trimmed by 0 bases and J by 11 bases, 9 bases remained unmatched. Germline V gene data show CDR1 as MNHEY and CDR2 as SVGAGI. The CDR3 contains 14 residues. DNA of the CDR3: TGTGCCAGCAGTTACTCCGGGACAGTTGTAGGTGCTTTCTTT. Translating gives CASSYSGTVVGAFF.

The chain employs TRBV5-1 and TRBJ1-1; 8 nucleotides line up with TRBD1. The CDR3 is made up of 15 amino acids. CDR1 and CDR2 (germline): SGHRS, YFSETQ. V lost 4 bases to trimming and J lost 1 base; unmatched junction nucleotides: 6. The CDR3 coding sequence is TGCGCCAGCAGCGTACTGACAGGGGCGAACACTGAAGCTTTCTTT. Amino acids: CASSVLTGANTEAFF.

The chain carries TRBV28 and TRBJ1-5; 11 bases agree with TRBD1. Germline V gives CDR1 MDHEN, CDR2 SYDVKM. The V and J ends lost 6 bases and 6 bases, in that order; junction bases with no gene match: 19. This CDR3 comprises 19 residues. Here the CDR3 reads CASRISGQGAIQFGQPQHF. CDR3 bases: TGTGCCAGCAGAATTAGCGGACAGGGGGCAATACAATTCGGTCAGCCCCAGCATTTT.

This clone was detected once. The rearrangement links TRBV2 to TRBJ2-1; the match to TRBD1 covers 7 bases. Trimming took 8 bases from V and 7 from J; bases not matched to a gene: 5. The germline V gene has CDR1 SNHLY and CDR2 FYNNEI. This CDR3 spans 12 amino acids. CDR3 residues: CASWDSFNEQFF. Written as DNA, the CDR3 is TGTGCCAGCTGGGACAGTTTTAATGAGCAGTTCTTC.

This chain connects TRBV28 to TRBJ1-1; D is unresolved. CDR1 and CDR2 from the germline V gene are MDHEN and SYDVKM. The V end was cut by 7 bases, the J end by 6 bases, with 33 bases between. The CDR3 spans 19 residues. CDR3 residues: CASIGPQVFVPPKRSEAFF. CDR3 coding DNA: TGTGCCAGCATAGGACCCCAGGTGTTTGTCCCCCCCAAGCGGTCTGAAGCTTTCTTT.

V usage is TRBV15 and J usage is TRBJ1-1; D is perhaps TRBD1 (6 bases). This CDR3 spans 15 amino acids. Germline V gene lookup returns CDR1 LNHNV and CDR2 YYDKDF (reference sequence). Trimming took 1 base from V and 2 from J, leaving 11 bases between them. As DNA, the CDR3 is TGTGCCACCAGCAGAGGGGGGGCGGTTAACACTGAAGCTTTCTTT. Translation gives CATSRGGAVNTEAFF.